This entry features one T cell receptor (beta chain) sequence. CDR1 LGHDT and CDR2 YNNKEL come from the germline V gene (reference sequence). The CDR3 loop spans 18 amino acids. The V gene end was trimmed by 0 bases and the J gene end by 6 bases; junction bases not matched to a gene: 10. The data are from a study of blood T cell repertoires in COVID-19. Study-wide background: The United States, Italy and Spain were the sources of the acute and convalescent COVID-19 samples.

As handled by the study authors: Quantification of nucleated cells was approximated via reference gene primer amplification. Sequencing used immunoSEQ multiplex PCR; TCRdb keeps in-frame clones, though not all of them. The DNA gave D and trimming, while V, J and clone size come from that table. The sample consists of approximately 44,000 clones, 80% to 90% of them appearing once. Source material: peripheral blood. This receptor was taken from a man aged 60-69 years with active COVID-19. The rearrangement links TRBV3-1 (or the pseudogene TRBV3-2) to TRBJ2-1; 11 bases line up with TRBD2. CDR3 DNA: TGTGCCAGCAGCCAAGATAGTCTTACTAGCGGGAGTGCCAATGAGCAGTTCTTC. It specifies CASSQDSLTSGSANEQFF.